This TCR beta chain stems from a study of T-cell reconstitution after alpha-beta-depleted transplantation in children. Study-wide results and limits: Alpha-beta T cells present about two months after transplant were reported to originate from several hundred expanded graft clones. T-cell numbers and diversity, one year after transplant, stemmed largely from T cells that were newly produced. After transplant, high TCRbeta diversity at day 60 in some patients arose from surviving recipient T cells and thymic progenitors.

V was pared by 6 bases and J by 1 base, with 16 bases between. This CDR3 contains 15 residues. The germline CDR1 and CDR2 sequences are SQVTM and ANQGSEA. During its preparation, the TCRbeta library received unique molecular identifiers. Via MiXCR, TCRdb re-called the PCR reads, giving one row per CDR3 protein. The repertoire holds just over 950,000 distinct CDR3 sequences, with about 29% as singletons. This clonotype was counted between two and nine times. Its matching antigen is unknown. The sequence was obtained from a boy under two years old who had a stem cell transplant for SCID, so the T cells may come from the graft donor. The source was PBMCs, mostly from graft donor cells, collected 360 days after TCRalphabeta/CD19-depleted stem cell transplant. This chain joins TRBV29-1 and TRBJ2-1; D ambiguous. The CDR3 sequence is CSVDKMTRSYNEQFF. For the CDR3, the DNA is TGCAGCGTCGATAAGATGACCCGTTCCTACAATGAGCAGTTCTTC.